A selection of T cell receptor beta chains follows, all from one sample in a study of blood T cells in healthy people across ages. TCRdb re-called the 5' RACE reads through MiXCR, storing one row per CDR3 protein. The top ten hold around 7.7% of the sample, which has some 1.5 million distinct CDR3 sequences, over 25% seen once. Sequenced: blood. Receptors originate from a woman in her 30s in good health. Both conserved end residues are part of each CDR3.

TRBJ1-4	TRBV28	CASSFKGGKLFF
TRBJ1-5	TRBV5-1	CASSPVAGLKNQPQHF
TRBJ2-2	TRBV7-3	CASSLGSSTGELFF
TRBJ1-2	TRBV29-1	CSVARGRRGYTF
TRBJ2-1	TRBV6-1	CASREAGDDEQFF
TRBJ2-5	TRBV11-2	CASSSWGGDLQETQYF
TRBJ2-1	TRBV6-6	CASSYSGEQFF
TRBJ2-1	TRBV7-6	CASSPQAERANEQFF
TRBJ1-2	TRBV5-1	CASSLWDSRGYTF
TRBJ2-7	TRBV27	CASSAPGLGTYEQYF
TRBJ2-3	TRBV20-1	CSARENWATDTQYF
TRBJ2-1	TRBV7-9	CASSLVGTGTGPNNEQFF
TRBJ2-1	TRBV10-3	CAISELAGVYNEQFF
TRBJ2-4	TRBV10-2	CASLPSGFRNEQYF
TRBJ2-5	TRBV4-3	CASSPCPTSQKETQYF
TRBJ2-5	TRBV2	CASSSERGAGETQYF
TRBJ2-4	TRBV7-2	CASSSGQGFDIQYF
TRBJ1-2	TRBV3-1	CASSGEDGYTF
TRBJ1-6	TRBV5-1	CASSSTGTADSPLHF
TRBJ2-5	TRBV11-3	CASSFGLAGGPETQYF
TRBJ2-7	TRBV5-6	CASSLRGQGASYEQYF
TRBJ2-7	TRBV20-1	CSAGRDSYEQYF
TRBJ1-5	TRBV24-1	CATSESQEDQPQHF
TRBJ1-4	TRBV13	CASSSPEFNEKLFF
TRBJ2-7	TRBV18	CASSPVGQTISYEQYF
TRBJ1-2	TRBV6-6	CASSRRDRMGAYYGYTF
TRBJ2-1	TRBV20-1	CSVRLEENEQFF